These 29 T cell receptor beta chains were sequenced from one sample in a study of graft-versus-host responses after intestinal transplantation. Lamina propria and intraepithelial lymphocytes were released by processing graft tissue. Profiling relied on immunoSEQ multiplex PCR, and the TCRdb table lists in-frame clones only, not all of them. The sample records 13,000 to 15,000 clones, around 77% being singletons. The specimen comprised ileum tissue, sampled just under 28 days after intestinal transplant. These receptors were obtained from a human patient who received an intestinal transplant, so some T cells may come from the graft donor.

The rearrangement links TRBV29-1 to TRBJ2-5; 11 bases are shared with TRBD1. Germline V gene sequence: CDR1 SQVTM, CDR2 ANQGSEA. This CDR3 is built from 14 residues. V was clipped by 1 base and J by 5 bases; unmatched bases: 3. CDR3 sequence reads: CSVEGTGGRETQYF. CDR3 DNA sequence: TGCAGCGTTGAAGGGACAGGGGGCAGGGAGACCCAGTACTTC.

This clone was detected only a few times. CDR3 bases: TGTGCCAGCAGTTACAAAGCTGGAACTAATGAAAAACTGTTTTTT. It yields the protein CASSYKAGTNEKLFF. The chain uses TRBV6-5 and TRBJ1-4; D ambiguous. The CDR3 extends over 15 amino acids. V shed 2 bases and J shed 1 base, with 8 bases lying between them. Looked up from germline, CDR1 is MNHEY and CDR2 is SVGAGI.

V is TRBV10-2 and J is TRBJ2-5; weak D call: TRBD2 (6 bases). The V end lost 4 bases, the J end lost 5 bases, and 8 bases lay between the germline ends. CDR3 length: 12 amino acids. Germline CDR1 is WSHSY and CDR2 is SAAADI. The CDR3 is CASSAGEETQYF. The CDR3 nucleotides read TGCGCCAGCAGTGCGGGGGAGGAGACCCAGTACTTC.

The rearrangement links TRBV4-3 to TRBJ2-5; 16 bases map to TRBD2. The V gene end was trimmed by 4 bases and the J gene end by 11 bases; junction bases not matched to a gene: 13. CDR1 and CDR2 from the germline V gene are LGHNA and YSLEER. The CDR3 is made up of 17 amino acids. The chain's CDR3 is CASSPELLGTSGGVQYF. The DNA for the CDR3 is TGCGCCAGCAGCCCCGAACTTCTCGGGACTAGCGGGGGGGTTCAGTACTTC.

The rearrangement uses TRBV10-2 and TRBJ1-2; D remains unclear. There are 13 residues in the CDR3. Per the germline V gene, CDR1 is WSHSY and CDR2 is SAAADI. V was cut by 7 bases and J by 4 bases, with 13 bases left in between. The CDR3 sequence: CASTARGGYGYTF. In nucleotides, the CDR3 is TGCGCCAGCACCGCAAGAGGAGGCTATGGCTACACCTTC.

The rearrangement joins TRBV6-1 to TRBJ1-3; tentatively, D is TRBD1 (5 bases). Trimming removed 2 bases from V and 3 bases from J, with 11 bases in between. The CDR3 has 15 residues. In germline, CDR1 is MNHNS, CDR2 SASEGT. CDR3 DNA: TGTGCCAGCAGTGAAAGTAGGGGTTTTGGAAACACCATATATTTT. Translated, it gives CASSESRGFGNTIYF.

The rearrangement joins TRBV7-8 to TRBJ2-3; 7 bases fit TRBD1. V shed 3 bases and J 5 bases; nucleotides not matched to a gene: 5. There are 14 residues in the CDR3. From germline, CDR1 is SGHVS and CDR2 FQNEAQ. The CDR3 is CASSFDRDKDTQYF. CDR3 DNA sequence: TGTGCCAGCAGCTTTGACAGGGACAAAGATACGCAGTATTTT. The whole variable domain, remainder taken from reference TRBV7-8 and TRBJ2-3, is GAGVSQSPRYKVAKRGQDVALRCDPISGHVSLFWYQQALGQGPEFLTYFQNEAQLDKSGLPSDRFFAERPEGSVSTLKIQRTQQEDSAVYLCASSFDRDKDTQYFGPGTRLTVL.

The chain joins TRBV7-8 to TRBJ1-4, with D possibly TRBD1 on 5 matching bases. Germline V gene sequence: CDR1 SGHVS, CDR2 FQNEAQ. Trimming removed 5 bases at V and 8 bases at J, with 15 bases between. The CDR3 consists of 14 residues. The CDR3 DNA is TGTGCCAGCAGCCTTGGGGCTCTAGTAGAAAAACTGTTTTTT. It codes for CASSLGALVEKLFF.

The J gene is TRBJ1-2, the V gene TRBV28; D uncertain. The CDR3 covers 12 residues. Trimming left V 3 bases short and J 6 bases short, with 8 bases between. Germline-derived CDR1 and CDR2 are MDHEN and SYDVKM. Here the CDR3 reads CASSLRADGYTF. Written as DNA, the CDR3 is TGTGCCAGCAGTTTGAGGGCGGATGGCTACACCTTC.

The rearrangement joins TRBV27 to TRBJ1-6; D is unresolved. CDR1 is MNHEY and CDR2 is SMNVEV in the germline V gene (reference sequence). This CDR3 region has 14 residues. With 1 base removed from V and 14 bases from J, the gap between germline ends came to 15 bases. In DNA form, the CDR3 reads TGTGCCAGCAGTTTATTACCCCCGGGTTTGGCCCTCCACTTT. Protein sequence: CASSLLPPGLALHF.

This clone is classed as medium-sized. Other DNA sequences in this specimen translate into the identical CDR3. This rearrangement joins TRBV6-4 to TRBJ1-6; the match to TRBD1 covers 7 bases. The CDR3 length is 14 residues. Trimming removed 2 bases from V and 7 bases from J; junction bases left unmatched: 2. Germline CDR1 MRHNA, CDR2 SNTAGT. The CDR3 loop is CASSDQGGNSPLHF. The CDR3 coding sequence is TGTGCCAGCAGTGACCAGGGGGGAAATTCACCCCTCCACTTT.

This CDR3 is CASSSGQGFSGANVLTF. As DNA, the CDR3 is TGCGCCAGCAGCTCAGGACAGGGTTTCTCTGGGGCCAACGTCCTGACTTTC. The chain has TRBV5-1 and TRBJ2-6; TRBD1 matches 8 bases. This CDR3 is 17 amino acids long. Losses at the gene ends were 3 bases for V and 0 bases for J; bases not matched to a gene: 5. Germline V CDR1 and CDR2: SGHRS, YFSETQ.

The V gene is TRBV11-2, the J gene TRBJ1-1; D might be TRBD1 (6 bases). Germline V gene lookup returns CDR1 SGHAT and CDR2 FQNNGV. Trimming stripped 6 bases from V and 8 bases from J, with 16 bases between. This CDR3 region has 13 residues. In DNA, the CDR3 is TGTGCCAGCAGTATGGACAGTGGTAGGGAAGCTTTCTTT. Translating gives CASSMDSGREAFF.

V is TRBV28 and J is TRBJ2-7; 9 bases line up with TRBD1. This CDR3 contains 14 residues. Germline V gene data show CDR1 as MDHEN and CDR2 as SYDVKM. J gave up 1 base and V 5 bases, and 3 bases lay outside the gene matches. The chain's CDR3 is CASSTGGASYEQYV. The CDR3 nucleotides read TGTGCCAGCAGTACAGGGGGCGCTTCCTACGAGCAGTACGTC.

V gene TRBV7-9 combines with J gene TRBJ2-2; D is possibly TRBD1 (8 bases). Germline CDR1 reads SEHNR; CDR2 reads FQNEAQ (reference sequence). This CDR3 is built from 14 residues. Trimming stripped 11 bases from V and 8 bases from J, with 21 bases between. Here the CDR3 reads CAGEKDREGGELFF. The CDR3 bases are TGTGCCGGCGAGAAGGACAGGGAGGGTGGGGAGCTGTTTTTT.

The chain recombines TRBV28 with TRBJ1-6, with a weak D call TRBD1 (5 bases). V was shortened by 6 bases and J by 0 bases, with 21 bases between the two germline ends. This CDR3 region has 19 residues. In germline, CDR1 is MDHEN, CDR2 SYDVKM. CDR3 amino acids: CASSRGPKGRGSYNSPLHF. CDR3 DNA sequence: TGTGCCAGCAGCAGAGGGCCGAAGGGGAGGGGCTCCTATAATTCACCCCTCCACTTT.

CDR3 in DNA: TGTGCCAGCAGCTTACGGGGAGGTGGAGGCTACACCTTC. Its translation: CASSLRGGGGYTF. V is TRBV7-6 and J is TRBJ1-2; D not certain. CDR1 is SGHVS and CDR2 is FNYEAQ in the germline V gene. This CDR3 has 13 amino acids. V was trimmed by 2 bases and J by 8 bases, leaving 12 bases between them.

V and J are TRBV2 and TRBJ2-7; D remains ambiguous. V was clipped by 1 base and J by 2 bases, with 6 bases between them. From germline, CDR1 is SNHLY and CDR2 FYNNEI. This CDR3 has 13 amino acids. The CDR3: CASSEERPYEQYV. Here the CDR3 DNA reads TGTGCCAGCAGTGAAGAGCGTCCCTACGAGCAGTACGTC.

The V and J genes are TRBV6-1 and TRBJ2-7, with TRBD2 matching 9 bases. With V trimmed by 4 bases and J by 0 bases, 7 bases remained unmatched. Germline lookup yields CDR1 MNHNS and CDR2 SASEGT. The CDR3 sequence is 16 residues long. CDR3 nucleotides: TGTGCCAGCAGTGTAATAGAAGCGGGGGGCTCCTACGAGCAGTACGTC. This gives the protein CASSVIEAGGSYEQYV.

The chain joins TRBV27 to TRBJ1-1; 7 bases are shared with TRBD1. V dropped 6 bases and J dropped 1; count of bases not matched to a gene: 5. Per the germline V gene, CDR1 is MNHEY and CDR2 is SMNVEV (reference sequence). The CDR3 loop spans 14 amino acids. The CDR3 here is CASSRQGTNTEAFF. The CDR3 DNA is TGTGCCAGCAGCAGACAGGGAACGAACACTGAAGCTTTCTTT.

This clone came up a few times. The gene calls are TRBV18 and TRBJ2-5; 7 bases fit TRBD2. Germline CDR1 KGHSH, CDR2 LQKENI. The V segment lost 4 bases and the J segment 5 bases; nucleotides outside the gene matches: 16. This CDR3 has 17 amino acids. The CDR3 sequence is CASSLTSTGRLGETQYF. For the CDR3, the DNA is TGTGCCAGCTCACTCACGTCAACCGGGAGGCTTGGGGAGACCCAGTACTTC. The complete variable domain, with remaining parts taken from reference TRBV18 and TRBJ2-5, reads NAGVMQNPRHLVRRRGQEARLRCSPMKGHSHVYWYRQLPEEGLKFMVYLQKENIIDESGMPKERFSAEFPKEGPSILRIQQVVRGDSAAYFCASSLTSTGRLGETQYFGPGTRLLVL.

This sequence joins TRBV7-3 and TRBJ2-3; D is unclear. Trimming removed 5 bases at V and 5 bases at J, with 17 bases between. CDR1 and CDR2 (germline): SGHTA, FQGTGA. This CDR3 is built from 15 residues. The CDR3 bases are TGTGCCAGCAGCCAGGCCCGTCCCCCCCAAGATACGCAGTATTTT. Its translation: CASSQARPPQDTQYF.

This sequence joins TRBV18 and TRBJ2-3; 10 bases fit TRBD2. V lost 0 bases, J lost 7 bases, and 7 bases stayed unmatched. CDR1 and CDR2 (germline): KGHSH, LQKENI. This CDR3 contains 16 residues. CDR3 coding DNA: TGTGCCAGCTCACCACCGAAGCGGGGGGGCCTGAATACGCAGTATTTT. It encodes CASSPPKRGGLNTQYF.

V is TRBV5-4 and J is TRBJ2-5, with 12 bases identical to TRBD2. With 9 bases clipped from V and 5 bases from J, the junction kept 5 bases outside the gene matches. The CDR3 consists of 13 residues. In germline, CDR1 is SGHNT, CDR2 YYREEE (reference sequence). The CDR3 nucleotides are TGTGCCATCGCTCTAGCGGGGGGGGAGACCCAGTACTTC. Translation: CAIALAGGETQYF.

V usage is TRBV18 and J usage is TRBJ2-5; no reliable D call. The CDR3 is 13 residues long. Germline V CDR1 and CDR2: KGHSH, LQKENI. Trimming removed 8 bases from V and 3 bases from J, with 13 bases in between. The CDR3: CASTARLEETQYF. CDR3 nucleotides: TGTGCCAGCACCGCACGACTCGAAGAGACCCAGTACTTC.

The chain has TRBV25-1 and TRBJ2-3; D is unresolved. The V end was cut by 3 bases, the J end by 1 base, with 8 bases between. The CDR3 extends over 14 amino acids. Germline lookup yields CDR1 MGHDK and CDR2 SYGVNS. This CDR3 is CASSDLTGTDTQYF. The CDR3 nucleotides are TGTGCCAGCAGTGACCTCACAGGCACAGATACGCAGTATTTT.

The V call is TRBV5-3, the J call TRBJ2-7, with 10 bases fitting TRBD1. TRBV5-3 is noted as an ORF with a role that remains uncertain. Germline trimming cut 3 bases from V and 0 bases from J; bases unmatched to any gene: 15. The CDR3 totals 19 residues. The CDR3 reads CARSSPPGQGFLSSYEQYF. DNA of the CDR3: TGTGCCAGAAGCTCCCCGCCGGGACAGGGGTTTTTGAGCTCCTACGAGCAGTACTTC.

This chain joins TRBV7-9 and TRBJ1-1; a weak D match, TRBD1 (5 bases). Trimming removed 3 bases at V and 11 bases at J, with 13 bases between. Germline loops: CDR1 SEHNR, CDR2 FQNEAQ (reference sequence). The CDR3 length is 12 residues. The CDR3 here is CASSLGRERAFF. CDR3 DNA: TGTGCCAGCAGCTTGGGACGGGAGAGGGCTTTCTTT. The full variable domain, in which reference TRBV7-9 and TRBJ1-1 provide the parts outside the CDR3, is DTGVSQNPRHKITKRGQNVTFRCDPISEHNRLYWYRQTLGQGPEFLTYFQNEAQLEKSRLLSDRFSAERPKGSFSTLEIQRTEQGDSAMYLCASSLGRERAFFGQGTRLTVV.

This clone was detected a few times. This chain connects TRBV10-3 to TRBJ2-2; 13 bases align to TRBD2. The V gene end was trimmed by 6 bases and the J gene end by 4 bases; junction bases not matched to a gene: 5. CDR1 is ENHRY and CDR2 is SYGVKD in the germline V gene. The CDR3 extends over 16 amino acids. In nucleotides, the CDR3 is TGTGCCATCAGCCCCCGGACTAGCGGGGGCACCGGGGAGCTGTTTTTT. This codes for CAISPRTSGGTGELFF.